The rows below give T cell receptor beta chains drawn from one sample of a study of T-cell reconstitution after alpha-beta-depleted transplantation in children. TCRdb redid the calling of the PCR reads with MiXCR, one entry per CDR3 protein. Of some 390,000 distinct CDR3 sequences listed, roughly 22% are singletons. This specimen consisted of PBMCs from the stem cell graft donor, obtained from the stem cell graft. The receptors were sampled from a human donor who donated a stem cell graft to a child with acute myeloid leukemia. Both conserved end residues are part of each CDR3. The D gene is left open where the match is weak. Expanded clones get a size class; other rows say once, few or many, or leave the size out.

v_gene	d_gene	abundance	j_gene	CDR3nt	CDR3aa
TRBV20-1	TRBD2	many	TRBJ2-1	TGCAGTGCTAGTACTAGGGTAGCGGGATTCTACAATGAGCAGTTCTTC	CSASTRVAGFYNEQFF
TRBV12-3/TRBV12-4	.	.	TRBJ2-7	TGTGCCAGCGGCTGGGAGCAGTACTTC	CASGWEQYF
TRBV29-1	.	many	TRBJ2-3	TGCAGCGTTGACGAGTATCCCACAGATACGCAGTATTTT	CSVDEYPTDTQYF
TRBV5-6	.	few	TRBJ1-2	TGTGCCAGCAGCTTGGCCGTGGGAGCGGGCTATGGCTACACCTTC	CASSLAVGAGYGYTF
TRBV15	.	.	TRBJ2-3	TGTGCCACCAGCAGAGATCCTAGCGTTAGCACAGATACGCAGTATTTT	CATSRDPSVSTDTQYF
TRBV7-8	.	.	TRBJ2-1	TGTGCCAGCAGCCCACAGACAGCATACAATGAGCAGTTCTTC	CASSPQTAYNEQFF
TRBV6-5	.	many	TRBJ2-7	TGTGCCAGCAGTTACGATAGCGGAAATACCTACGAGCAGTACTTC	CASSYDSGNTYEQYF
TRBV29-1	.	few	TRBJ1-1	TGCAGCGTTGAGACAGCGTTGAACACTGAAGCTTTCTTT	CSVETALNTEAFF
TRBV5-5	.	.	TRBJ2-3	TGTGCCAGCACCGAGGGGGGGGCTAGTGAAGATACGCAGTATTTT	CASTEGGASEDTQYF
TRBV5-6	.	.	TRBJ1-1	TGTGCCAGCAGCTCACTCAGGACAGACCACACTGAAGCTTTCTTT	CASSSLRTDHTEAFF
TRBV20-1	TRBD2	.	TRBJ2-1	TGCAGTGCTAGCGAATGGGCGGGAGTGACCTACAATGAGCAGTTCTTC	CSASEWAGVTYNEQFF
TRBV7-2	TRBD1	.	TRBJ2-1	TGTGCCAGCAGCCCGGGACAGGGGAGGCCCTACAATGAGCAGTTCTTC	CASSPGQGRPYNEQFF
TRBV5-1	TRBD1	few	TRBJ1-2	TGCGCCAGCAAATACTCGGGACAGGGAGATGGCTACACCTTC	CASKYSGQGDGYTF
TRBV4-3	TRBD2	.	TRBJ2-1	TGCGCCAGCAGCCAAGAACTAGCGGGAGGCGAGTTCTTC	CASSQELAGGEFF
TRBV19	TRBD1	.	TRBJ2-5	TGTGCCAGTAGTCTAGGGGGCTCTTTAGAGACCCAGTACTTC	CASSLGGSLETQYF
TRBV5-1	TRBD2	few	TRBJ2-1	TGCGCCAGCAGCTCAAACCCGACTAGCGGGAGTCACAATGAGCAGTTCTTC	CASSSNPTSGSHNEQFF
TRBV7-9	TRBD1	many	TRBJ2-7	TGTGCCAGCAGCCCCCCTGCGGACAGGCCCGGCTACGAGCAGTACTTC	CASSPPADRPGYEQYF
TRBV12-3/TRBV12-4	.	many	TRBJ2-3	TGTGCCAGCAGTTTAGCTCCAGATACGCAGTATTTT	CASSLAPDTQYF
TRBV29-1	.	.	TRBJ2-3	TGCAGCGTTGAGGAAGCGCCCTCAGATACGCAGTATTTT	CSVEEAPSDTQYF
TRBV4-2	.	.	TRBJ2-1	TGTGCCAGCAGCCCGGGCGACGTGCGGGGTCGCTACAATGAGCAGTTCTTC	CASSPGDVRGRYNEQFF
TRBV9	TRBD2	few	TRBJ2-7	TGTGCCAGCAGCGTAGGGGTTTCTAGCGGCGAGCAGTACTTC	CASSVGVSSGEQYF
TRBV5-1	TRBD2	.	TRBJ2-1	TGCGCCAGCAGCTTGGGGCGGGAGATGAATAATGAGCAGTTCTTC	CASSLGREMNNEQFF
TRBV5-6	TRBD1	many	TRBJ2-1	TGTGCCAGCAGCTTGGTGGGACAGGGCTACAATGAGCAGTTCTTC	CASSLVGQGYNEQFF
TRBV7-2	.	many	TRBJ2-1	TGTGCCAGCAGCTTAGGGGATCCGAGGTACAATGAGCAGTTCTTC	CASSLGDPRYNEQFF
TRBV29-1	.	.	TRBJ2-3	TGCAGCGTTGTTGCTAGCACAGATACGCAGTATTTT	CSVVASTDTQYF
TRBV9	TRBD1	many	TRBJ1-3	TGTGCCAGCAGCGAAGACAGGGGCAGAAACACCATATATTTT	CASSEDRGRNTIYF
TRBV28	TRBD2	few	TRBJ2-1	TGTGCCAGCCTGGGGGGACTAGGGTACAATGAGCAGTTCTTC	CASLGGLGYNEQFF
TRBV15	.	few	TRBJ2-1	TGTGCCACCAGCCCCGGCCGGCTTTCCTACAATGAGCAGTTCTTC	CATSPGRLSYNEQFF
TRBV4-2	.	.	TRBJ1-1	TGTGCCAGCAGCCAAGATTTACAGCTGACGAACACTGAAGCTTTCTTT	CASSQDLQLTNTEAFF
TRBV7-2	.	.	TRBJ2-1	TGTGCCAGCAGCCTTTTCCTACTAGCCCAAGAGGGGAATGAGCAGTTCTTC	CASSLFLLAQEGNEQFF
TRBV7-3	.	.	TRBJ2-1	TGTGCCAGCAGCGTTAGCGGCCGCTACAATGAGCAGTTCTTC	CASSVSGRYNEQFF
TRBV9	TRBD1	few	TRBJ2-7	TGTGCCAGCAGCGCGACAGGGGGCTTATACGAGCAGTACTTC	CASSATGGLYEQYF
TRBV5-1	.	.	TRBJ2-7	TGCGCCAGCAGCTTGAGTGACGGGATGACCTACGAGCAGTACTTC	CASSLSDGMTYEQYF
TRBV4-3	TRBD2	few	TRBJ2-1	TGCGCCAGCAGCCAAGTCCTAGCGGGAGGTCGAGAGCAGTTCTTC	CASSQVLAGGREQFF
TRBV4-1	TRBD2	many	TRBJ2-7	TGCGCCAGCAGCCAGAGCAGACTAGCGGGAGTATCGGGGTACGAGCAGTACTTC	CASSQSRLAGVSGYEQYF
TRBV12-3/TRBV12-4	.	few	TRBJ2-3	TGTGCCAGCAGTCGACTAGAGACTAGCACAGATACGCAGTATTTT	CASSRLETSTDTQYF